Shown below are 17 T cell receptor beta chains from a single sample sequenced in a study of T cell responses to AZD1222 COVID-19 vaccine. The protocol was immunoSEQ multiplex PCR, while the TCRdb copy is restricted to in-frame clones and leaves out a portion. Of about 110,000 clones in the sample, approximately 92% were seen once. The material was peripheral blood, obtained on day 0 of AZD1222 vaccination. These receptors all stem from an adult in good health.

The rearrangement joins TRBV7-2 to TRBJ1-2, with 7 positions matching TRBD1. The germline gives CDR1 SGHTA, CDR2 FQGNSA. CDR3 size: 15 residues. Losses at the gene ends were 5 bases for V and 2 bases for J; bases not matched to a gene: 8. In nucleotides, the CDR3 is TGTGCCAGCAGCCCTATAGGGGGACAGAACTATGGCTACACCTTC. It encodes CASSPIGGQNYGYTF. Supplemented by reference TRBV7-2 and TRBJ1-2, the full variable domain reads GAGVSQSPSNKVTEKGKDVELRCDPISGHTALYWYRQSLGQGLEFLIYFQGNSAPDKSGLPSDRFSAERTGGSVSTLTIQRTQQEDSAVYLCASSPIGGQNYGYTFGSGTRLTVV.

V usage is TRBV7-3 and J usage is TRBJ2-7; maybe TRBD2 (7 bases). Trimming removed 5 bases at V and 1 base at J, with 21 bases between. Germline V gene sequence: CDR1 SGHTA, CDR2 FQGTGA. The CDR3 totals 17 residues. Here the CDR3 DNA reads TGTGCCAGCAGCCCAAGACGGGGGGCCCTCGATTCCTACGAGCAGTACTTC. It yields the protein CASSPRRGALDSYEQYF.

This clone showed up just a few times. The CDR3 bases are TGTGCCACCAGCAGAGACAACTTTGCTGGGGGAGAAAAACTGTTTTTT. Translated, it gives CATSRDNFAGGEKLFF. This chain links TRBV15 with TRBJ1-4; maybe TRBD1 (5 bases). Germline CDR1 is LNHNV and CDR2 is YYDKDF (reference sequence). Trimming shortened V by 0 bases and J by 8 bases, and 16 bases separated the two germline ends. This CDR3 region has 16 residues.

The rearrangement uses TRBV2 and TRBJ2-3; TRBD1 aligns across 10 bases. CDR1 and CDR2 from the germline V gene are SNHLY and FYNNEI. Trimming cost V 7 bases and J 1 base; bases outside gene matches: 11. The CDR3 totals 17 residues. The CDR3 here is CASNIKQGQGGTDTQYF. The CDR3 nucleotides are TGTGCCAGCAACATAAAACAAGGACAGGGGGGCACAGATACGCAGTATTTT.

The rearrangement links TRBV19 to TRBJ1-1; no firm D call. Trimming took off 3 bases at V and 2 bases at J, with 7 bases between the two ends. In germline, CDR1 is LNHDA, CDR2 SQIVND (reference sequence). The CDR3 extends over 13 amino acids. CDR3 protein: CASSMNSNTEAFF. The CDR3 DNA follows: TGTGCCAGTAGTATGAACAGTAACACTGAAGCTTTCTTT. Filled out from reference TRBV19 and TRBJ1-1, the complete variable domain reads DGGITQSPKYLFRKEGQNVTLSCEQNLNHDAMYWYRQDPGQGLRLIYYSQIVNDFQKGDIAEGYSVSREKKESFPLTVTSAQKNPTAFYLCASSMNSNTEAFFGQGTRLTVV.

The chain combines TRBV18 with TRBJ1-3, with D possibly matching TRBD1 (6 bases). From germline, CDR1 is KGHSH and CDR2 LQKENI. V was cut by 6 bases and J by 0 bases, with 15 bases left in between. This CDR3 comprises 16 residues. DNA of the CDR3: TGTGCCAGCTCCAGGGGCCCCCCGAGCTCTGGAAACACCATATATTTT. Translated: CASSRGPPSSGNTIYF.

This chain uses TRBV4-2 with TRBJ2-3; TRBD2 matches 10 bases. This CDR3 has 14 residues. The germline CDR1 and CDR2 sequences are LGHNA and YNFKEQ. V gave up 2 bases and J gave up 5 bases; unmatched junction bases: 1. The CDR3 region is CASSQRTSGDTQYF. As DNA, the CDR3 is TGTGCCAGCAGCCAAAGGACTAGCGGAGATACGCAGTATTTT.

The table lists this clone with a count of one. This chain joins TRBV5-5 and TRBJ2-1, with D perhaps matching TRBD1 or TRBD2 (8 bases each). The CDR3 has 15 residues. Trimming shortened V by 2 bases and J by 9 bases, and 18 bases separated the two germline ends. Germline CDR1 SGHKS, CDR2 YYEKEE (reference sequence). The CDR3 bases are TGTGCCAGCAGCTTCCAGGGGGCGGGAGGCTTTGAGCAGTTCTTC. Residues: CASSFQGAGGFEQFF.

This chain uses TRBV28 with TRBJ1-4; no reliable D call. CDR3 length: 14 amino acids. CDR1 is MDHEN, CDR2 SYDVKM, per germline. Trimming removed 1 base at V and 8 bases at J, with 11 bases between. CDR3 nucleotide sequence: TGTGCCAGCAGTTTATCGGGGTGGGAAGAAAAACTGTTTTTT. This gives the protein CASSLSGWEEKLFF.

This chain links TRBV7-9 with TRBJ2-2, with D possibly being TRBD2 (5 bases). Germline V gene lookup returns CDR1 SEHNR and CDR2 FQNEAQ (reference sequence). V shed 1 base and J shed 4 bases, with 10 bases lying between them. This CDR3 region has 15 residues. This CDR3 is CASSLVAGGTGELFF. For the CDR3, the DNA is TGTGCCAGCAGCTTAGTGGCGGGTGGCACCGGGGAGCTGTTTTTT.

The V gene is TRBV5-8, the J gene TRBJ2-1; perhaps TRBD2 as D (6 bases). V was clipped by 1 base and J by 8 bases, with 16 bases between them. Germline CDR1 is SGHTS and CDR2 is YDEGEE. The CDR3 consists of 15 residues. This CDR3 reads CASSLWEVAPDEQFF. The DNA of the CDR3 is TGTGCCAGCAGCTTGTGGGAGGTCGCGCCCGATGAGCAGTTCTTC.

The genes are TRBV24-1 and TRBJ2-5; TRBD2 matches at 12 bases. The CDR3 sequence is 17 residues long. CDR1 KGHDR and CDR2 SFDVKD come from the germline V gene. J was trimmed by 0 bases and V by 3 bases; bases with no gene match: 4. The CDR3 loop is CATSDPGTSGYQETQYF. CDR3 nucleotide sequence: TGTGCCACCAGTGATCCCGGGACTAGCGGGTACCAAGAGACCCAGTACTTC.

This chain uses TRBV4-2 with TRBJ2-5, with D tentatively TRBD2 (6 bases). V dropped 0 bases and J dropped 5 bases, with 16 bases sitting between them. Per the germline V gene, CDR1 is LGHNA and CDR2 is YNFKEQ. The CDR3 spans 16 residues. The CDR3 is CASSQDRQGLRETQYF. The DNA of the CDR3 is TGTGCCAGCAGCCAAGATCGCCAGGGACTGAGGGAGACCCAGTACTTC.

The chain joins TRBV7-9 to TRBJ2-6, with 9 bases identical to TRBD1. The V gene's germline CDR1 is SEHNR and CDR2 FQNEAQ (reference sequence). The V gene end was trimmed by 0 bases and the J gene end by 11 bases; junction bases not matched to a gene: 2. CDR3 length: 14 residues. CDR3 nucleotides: TGTGCCAGCAGCTTAGCCGGGACAGGGCACGTCCTGACTTTC. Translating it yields CASSLAGTGHVLTF.

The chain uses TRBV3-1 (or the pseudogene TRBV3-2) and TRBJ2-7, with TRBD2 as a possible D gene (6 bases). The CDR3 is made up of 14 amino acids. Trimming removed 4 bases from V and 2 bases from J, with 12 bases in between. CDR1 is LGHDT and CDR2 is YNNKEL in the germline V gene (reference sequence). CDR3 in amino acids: CASSPGGAPYEQYF. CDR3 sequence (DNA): TGTGCCAGCAGCCCCGGAGGGGCTCCCTACGAGCAGTACTTC.

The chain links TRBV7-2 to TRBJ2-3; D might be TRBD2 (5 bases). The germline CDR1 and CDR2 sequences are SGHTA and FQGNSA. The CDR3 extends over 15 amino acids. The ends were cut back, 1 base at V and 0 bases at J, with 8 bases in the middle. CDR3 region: CASSLESGSTDTQYF. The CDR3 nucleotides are TGTGCCAGCAGCTTAGAGAGCGGTAGCACAGATACGCAGTATTTT.

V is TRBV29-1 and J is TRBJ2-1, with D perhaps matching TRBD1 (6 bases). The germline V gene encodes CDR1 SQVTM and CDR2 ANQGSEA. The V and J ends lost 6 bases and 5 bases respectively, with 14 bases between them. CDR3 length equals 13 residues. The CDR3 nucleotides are TGCAGCGTGGATGAATCAGGGGACAATGAGCAGTTCTTC. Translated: CSVDESGDNEQFF.